The 19 T cell receptor beta chains listed next were all sequenced from one sample in a study of blood T cell repertoires in COVID-19. The repertoire was sequenced with immunoSEQ multiplex PCR; TCRdb's copy has only in-frame clones and lacks some. The profile shows around 370,000 clones, about 89% of them singletons. The sample taken for sequencing was peripheral blood. These receptors originate from a woman between 50 and 59 years old with COVID-19, enrolled during active disease.

The V call is TRBV5-1, the J call TRBJ1-1, with 8 positions matching TRBD1. V was clipped by 4 bases and J by 1 base; unmatched bases: 9. The CDR3 covers 16 residues. CDR1 is SGHRS and CDR2 is YFSETQ in the germline V gene. The CDR3 bases are TGCGCCAGCAGCCTTGGACAGGGAAGACGGAACACTGAAGCTTTCTTT. It specifies CASSLGQGRRNTEAFF.

The genes are TRBV6-5 and TRBJ2-5, with a weak D call TRBD1 (6 bases). The germline CDR1 and CDR2 sequences are MNHEY and SVGAGI. V shed 2 bases and J shed 5 bases, with 12 bases lying between them. The length of the CDR3 is 14 residues. In DNA form, the CDR3 reads TGTGCCAGCAGTTACCTGACAGGTGGCGAGACCCAGTACTTC. This sequence encodes CASSYLTGGETQYF.

The gene calls are TRBV27 and TRBJ2-7, with TRBD1 identical over 7 bases. The CDR3 covers 16 residues. The J segment lost 5 bases and the V segment lost 6 bases, leaving 16 bases of the junction unmatched. The germline CDR1 and CDR2 sequences are MNHEY and SMNVEV (reference sequence). CDR3 sequence (DNA): TGTGCCAGCAGCTCTCTCGCCGGACAGGTGAGGAACGAGCAGTACTTC. This gives the protein CASSSLAGQVRNEQYF.

The J gene is TRBJ2-4, the V gene TRBV28; tentatively, D is TRBD2 (6 bases). The germline CDR1 and CDR2 sequences are MDHEN and SYDVKM. CDR3 length: 16 amino acids. Trimming removed 2 bases from V and 0 bases from J, with 11 bases in between. The CDR3 here is CASSLGGSGAKNIQYF. The CDR3 region has the DNA TGTGCCAGCAGTTTAGGAGGGAGCGGAGCCAAAAACATTCAGTACTTC.

This chain connects TRBV9 to TRBJ2-3; D uncertain. The germline CDR1 and CDR2 sequences are SGDLS and YYNGEE. Deletions cut 0 bases from V and 1 base from J, with 12 bases between. This CDR3 is built from 16 residues. CDR3 sequence: CASSVDLTGGTDTQYF. In nucleotides, the CDR3 is TGTGCCAGCAGCGTAGACCTCACTGGAGGCACAGATACGCAGTATTTT.

V and J are TRBV6-5 and TRBJ1-5; D might be TRBD1 (5 bases). CDR3 length equals 16 residues. CDR1 MNHEY and CDR2 SVGAGI come from the germline V gene. Trimming removed 2 bases from V and 3 bases from J, with 14 bases in between. CDR3 loop: CASSYGPQGFNQPQHF. The CDR3, as DNA: TGTGCCAGCAGTTACGGCCCTCAGGGATTCAATCAGCCCCAGCATTTT.

The rearrangement joins TRBV5-8 to TRBJ2-4; D gene unclear. The V gene's germline CDR1 is SGHTS and CDR2 YDEGEE. The CDR3 is 14 amino acids. V was clipped by 6 bases and J by 6 bases, with 16 bases between them. CDR3 DNA sequence: TGTGCCAGCACCCGCTGGGCCCCCCCAAACATTCAGTACTTC. Residues: CASTRWAPPNIQYF.

This clone was observed a few times. The rearrangement links TRBV7-2 to TRBJ2-3, with a weak D call TRBD1 (5 bases). V gave up 5 bases and J gave up 3 bases, with 9 bases separating them. CDR1 is SGHTA and CDR2 is FQGNSA in the germline V gene. The CDR3 contains 13 residues. CDR3 in amino acids: CASSRTFTDTQYF. CDR3 nucleotide sequence: TGTGCCAGCAGCCGGACATTTACAGATACGCAGTATTTT.

Note on this clone: This sample also contains other DNA sequences that code for the same CDR3. The chain employs TRBV12-3 or TRBV12-4 and TRBJ2-5, with D unclear. This CDR3 contains 11 residues. V was pared by 5 bases and J by 5 bases, with 6 bases between. The CDR3 DNA reads as TGTGCCAGCAGTCCCAGGGAGACCCAGTACTTC. Its protein is CASSPRETQYF.

V usage is TRBV7-6 and J usage is TRBJ2-3; TRBD1 might be the D (6 bases). The ends were cut back, 7 bases at V and 2 bases at J, with 13 bases in the middle. Per the germline V gene, CDR1 is SGHVS and CDR2 is FNYEAQ. This CDR3 has 14 residues. The chain's CDR3 is CASTWGQITDTQYF. CDR3 coding DNA: TGTGCCAGCACTTGGGGGCAGATCACAGATACGCAGTATTTT.

The rearrangement uses TRBV4-3 and TRBJ2-3; TRBD2 agrees at 13 bases. After removal of 4 bases from V and 1 base from J, the junction contained 8 bases not matched to a gene. Per germline, CDR1 LGHNA and CDR2 YSLEER. The CDR3 runs 18 residues. CDR3 bases: TGCGCCAGCAGCCTATACCCGGGACTAGCGGGACGCACAGATACGCAGTATTTT. Its translation is CASSLYPGLAGRTDTQYF.

The chain recombines TRBV20-1 with TRBJ2-5, with 9 nucleotides matching TRBD2. Trimming at V came to 3 bases and at J to 2 bases, leaving 4 bases not matched to a gene. This CDR3 comprises 14 residues. Per the germline V gene, CDR1 is DFQATT and CDR2 is SNEGSKA (reference sequence). The CDR3 sequence: CSASMREGQETQYF. CDR3 nucleotides: TGCAGTGCTAGTATGCGGGAGGGACAAGAGACCCAGTACTTC.

The rearrangement uses TRBV9 and TRBJ1-2, with D possibly matching TRBD1 (6 bases). The CDR3 contains 13 residues. The V end was cut by 4 bases, the J end by 4 bases, with 11 bases between. In germline, CDR1 is SGDLS, CDR2 YYNGEE. The DNA of the CDR3 is TGTGCCAGCAGCTCCACAGGGAGCTATGGCTACACCTTC. Residues: CASSSTGSYGYTF.

The genes are TRBV5-6 and TRBJ1-3; 7 nucleotides align to TRBD1. Germline V gives CDR1 SGHDT, CDR2 YYEEEE. The V and J ends lost 1 base and 2 bases, in that order; junction bases with no gene match: 3. This CDR3 is built from 15 residues. CDR3 DNA sequence: TGTGCCAGCAGCTTGAGCCAGGGGGCTGGAAACACCATATATTTT. Its protein product is CASSLSQGAGNTIYF.

The genes are TRBV12-3 or TRBV12-4 and TRBJ1-1; possibly TRBD1 for D (6 bases). V lost 6 bases to trimming and J lost 3 bases, with 11 bases between them. The CDR3 covers 13 residues. This CDR3 reads CASRRQEYTEAFF. Here the CDR3 DNA reads TGTGCCAGCAGGCGACAGGAGTACACTGAAGCTTTCTTT.

The chain employs TRBV3-1 (or the pseudogene TRBV3-2) and TRBJ2-4; 7 positions match TRBD2. Trimming removed 0 bases from V and 4 bases from J; junction bases left unmatched: 6. This CDR3 is 16 amino acids long. Germline loops: CDR1 LGHDT, CDR2 YNNKEL (reference sequence). The CDR3: CASSQDPSGMKNIQYF. In DNA form, the CDR3 reads TGTGCCAGCAGCCAAGATCCCAGCGGGATGAAAAACATTCAGTACTTC.

The V call is TRBV6-2 or TRBV6-3, the J call TRBJ1-5; 8 nucleotides align to TRBD1. The germline V gene has CDR1 MNHEY and CDR2 SVGEGT. The trim removed 4 bases at V and 6 bases at J, leaving 8 bases unmatched. CDR3 size: 15 residues. The CDR3, as DNA: TGTGCCAGCAGTTGGGGGACAGGAAGGTCTCAGCCCCAGCATTTT. This translates into CASSWGTGRSQPQHF.

The chain joins TRBV4-2 to TRBJ2-7, with 13 bases identical to TRBD2. The CDR3 sequence is 17 residues long. Trimming took 3 bases from V and 1 from J; bases not matched to a gene: 6. Germline V lookup: CDR1 LGHNA, CDR2 YNFKEQ. CDR3 DNA sequence: TGTGCCAGCAGCCACCTTGGACTAGCGGGAGATTCCTACGAGCAGTACTTC. Translation gives CASSHLGLAGDSYEQYF.

The V gene is TRBV11-2, the J gene TRBJ2-2, with 8 bases that match TRBD2. The CDR3 consists of 15 residues. The germline gives CDR1 SGHAT, CDR2 FQNNGV. V lost 7 bases and J lost 5; bases outside the gene matches: 9. The CDR3 spells CASNHLGGRTGELFF. The CDR3 nucleotides read TGTGCCAGCAACCACCTAGGCGGGAGGACCGGGGAGCTGTTTTTT. Using reference TRBV11-2 and TRBJ2-2 for the parts outside the CDR3, the full variable domain is EAGVAQSPRYKIIEKRQSVAFWCNPISGHATLYWYQQILGQGPKLLIQFQNNGVVDDSQLPKDRFSAERLKGVDSTLKIQPAKLEDSAVYLCASNHLGGRTGELFFGEGSRLTVL.